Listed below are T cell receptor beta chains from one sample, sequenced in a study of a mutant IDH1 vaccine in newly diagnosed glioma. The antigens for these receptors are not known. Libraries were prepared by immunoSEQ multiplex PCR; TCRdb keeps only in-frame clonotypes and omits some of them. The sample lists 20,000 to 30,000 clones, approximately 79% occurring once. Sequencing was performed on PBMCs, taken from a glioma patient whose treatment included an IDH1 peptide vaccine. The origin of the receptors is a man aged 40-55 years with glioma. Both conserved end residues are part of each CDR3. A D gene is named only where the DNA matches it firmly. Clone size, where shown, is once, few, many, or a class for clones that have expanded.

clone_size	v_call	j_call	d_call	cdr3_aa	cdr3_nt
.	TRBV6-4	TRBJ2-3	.	CASSDSSASVATDTQYF	TGTGCCAGCAGTGACTCGTCCGCTAGCGTAGCGACAGATACGCAGTATTTT
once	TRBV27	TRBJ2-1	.	CASSHDSPASYNEQFF	TGTGCCAGCAGTCATGACAGCCCAGCCTCCTACAATGAGCAGTTCTTC
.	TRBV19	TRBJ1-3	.	CASSISSGPNSF	TGTGCCAGTAGTATTTCCTCCGGCCCAAACAGTTTT
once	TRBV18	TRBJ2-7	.	CASSPRGEYEQYF	TGTGCCAGCTCACCAAGGGGTGAATACGAGCAGTACTTC
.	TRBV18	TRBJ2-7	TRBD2	CASSVTGLAGGPSWEQYF	TGTGCCAGCTCAGTCACGGGACTAGCGGGAGGGCCCTCGTGGGAGCAGTACTTC
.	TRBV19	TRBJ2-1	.	CASSLRLGRTNEQFF	TGTGCCAGTAGTCTCCGACTAGGAAGGACTAATGAGCAGTTCTTC
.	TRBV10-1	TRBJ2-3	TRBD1	CASSESPTTGDTDTQYF	TGCGCCAGCAGTGAGTCTCCGACTACAGGGGACACAGATACGCAGTATTTT
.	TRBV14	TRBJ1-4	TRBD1	CASSPGQGNEKLFF	TGTGCCAGCAGCCCGGGACAGGGAAATGAAAAACTGTTTTTT
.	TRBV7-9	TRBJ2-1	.	CASRLAASEYNEQFF	TGTGCCAGCAGACTTGCGGCTAGCGAGTACAATGAGCAGTTCTTC
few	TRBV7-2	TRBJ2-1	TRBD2	CASSLSFRSSGKRGEQFF	TGTGCCAGCAGCTTAAGTTTCCGGTCTAGCGGGAAGAGAGGTGAGCAGTTCTTC
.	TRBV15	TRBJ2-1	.	CAGGASWLYGYNEQFF	TGTGCCGGGGGAGCTAGCTGGCTTTATGGATACAATGAGCAGTTCTTC
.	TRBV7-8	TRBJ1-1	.	CASSSEVAGSVGVTEAFF	TGTGCCAGCAGCTCGGAGGTTGCAGGGAGCGTGGGTGTCACTGAAGCTTTCTTT
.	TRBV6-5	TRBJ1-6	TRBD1	CASSSPGTGGDSPLHF	TGTGCCAGCAGTTCGCCCGGGACAGGGGGCGATTCACCCCTCCACTTT
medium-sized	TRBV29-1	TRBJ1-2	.	CSVVTGNYGYTF	TGCAGCGTTGTGACGGGAAACTATGGCTACACCTTC
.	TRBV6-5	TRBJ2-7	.	CASRGPSGLNEQYF	TGTGCCAGCAGGGGGCCCTCTGGGCTCAACGAGCAGTACTTC
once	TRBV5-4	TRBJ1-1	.	CASSWEGSEAFF	TGTGCCAGCAGCTGGGAGGGGAGTGAAGCTTTCTTT
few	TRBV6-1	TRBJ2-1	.	CASRIDLQRGEQFF	TGTGCCAGCAGAATCGACCTACAGAGAGGTGAGCAGTTCTTC
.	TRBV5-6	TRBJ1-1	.	CASSVTQGPGWEAFF	TGTGCCAGCAGCGTAACACAAGGACCGGGGTGGGAAGCTTTCTTT
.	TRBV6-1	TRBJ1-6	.	CASSGGVTYNSPLHF	TGTGCCAGCAGTGGCGGGGTAACCTATAATTCACCCCTCCACTTT
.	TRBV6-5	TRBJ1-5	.	CASMKAANQPQHF	TGTGCCAGCATGAAGGCAGCTAATCAGCCCCAGCATTTT
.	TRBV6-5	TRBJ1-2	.	CASSYGLNYGYTF	TGTGCCAGCAGTTACGGCCTTAACTATGGCTACACCTTC
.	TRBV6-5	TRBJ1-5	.	CASSYSSDSNQPQHF	TGTGCCAGCAGTTACTCGTCTGATAGCAATCAGCCCCAGCATTTT
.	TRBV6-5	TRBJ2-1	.	CASSYADINEQFF	TGTGCCAGCAGTTACGCGGACATCAATGAGCAGTTCTTC
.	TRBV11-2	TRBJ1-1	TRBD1	CASSGQGPNTEAFF	TGTGCCAGCAGCGGACAGGGCCCGAACACTGAAGCTTTCTTT
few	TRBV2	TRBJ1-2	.	CASRDSGGPSNYGYTF	TGTGCCAGCCGAGATAGTGGAGGGCCTTCTAACTATGGCTACACCTTC
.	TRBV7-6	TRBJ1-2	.	CASSPEILTDQHNYGYTF	TGTGCCAGCAGCCCAGAGATCCTGACAGACCAGCATAACTATGGCTACACCTTC
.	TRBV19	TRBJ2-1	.	CASSIVGGPGNEQFF	TGTGCCAGTAGTATAGTCGGAGGCCCGGGCAATGAGCAGTTCTTC
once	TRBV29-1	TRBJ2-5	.	CSVEGLGVAWGAQETQYF	TGCAGCGTTGAAGGCTTGGGGGTGGCATGGGGGGCCCAAGAGACCCAGTACTTC
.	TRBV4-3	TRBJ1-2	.	CASSQDSRGGFSGYTF	TGCGCCAGCAGCCAAGATTCCAGGGGAGGGTTTAGTGGCTACACCTTC
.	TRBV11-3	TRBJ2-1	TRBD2	CASSTTPLAGVNEQFF	TGTGCCAGCAGCACGACACCCCTAGCGGGAGTCAATGAGCAGTTCTTC
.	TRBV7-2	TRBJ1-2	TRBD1	CASSSRQGDGYTF	TGTGCCAGCAGCTCCCGACAGGGTGATGGCTACACCTTC
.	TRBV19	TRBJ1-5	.	CASRYLRDGSNQPQHF	TGTGCCAGTAGGTACTTACGGGACGGTAGCAATCAGCCCCAGCATTTT
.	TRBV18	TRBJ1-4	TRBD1	CASSPLDRATGKKLFF	TGTGCCAGCTCACCGCTCGACAGGGCCACGGGGAAAAAACTGTTTTTT
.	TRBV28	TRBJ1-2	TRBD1	CASRYPGTGRRGYTF	TGTGCCAGCAGGTATCCCGGGACAGGACGTCGTGGCTACACCTTC
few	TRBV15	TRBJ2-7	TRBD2	CATSRGTSGPYEQYF	TGTGCCACCAGCAGAGGGACTAGCGGACCCTACGAGCAGTACTTC
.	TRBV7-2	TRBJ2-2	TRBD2	CARVQLSASGTGELFF	TGTGCCAGGGTCCAGCTTTCGGCTAGCGGTACCGGGGAGCTGTTTTTT
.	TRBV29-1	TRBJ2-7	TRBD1	CSVGDRVKNEQYF	TGCAGCGTGGGGGACAGGGTGAAGAACGAGCAGTACTTC
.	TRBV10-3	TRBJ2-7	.	CAISERGRGVSTSYEQYF	TGTGCCATCAGTGAAAGGGGTAGAGGTGTTAGTACCTCCTACGAGCAGTACTTC
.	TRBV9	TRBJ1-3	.	CASSVEAATGDTIYF	TGTGCCAGCAGCGTAGAGGCAGCGACTGGGGACACCATATATTTT
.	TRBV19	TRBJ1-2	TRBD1	CASSPRQGANYGYTF	TGTGCCAGTAGTCCGCGACAGGGAGCTAACTATGGCTACACCTTC
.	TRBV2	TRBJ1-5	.	CASSVESHQPQHF	TGTGCCAGCAGTGTGGAGAGCCATCAGCCCCAGCATTTT
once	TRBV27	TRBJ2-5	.	CASSSSTGRLETQYF	TGTGCCAGCAGTTCAAGTACGGGAAGGCTAGAGACCCAGTACTTC